These 20 T cell receptor beta chains originate from one sample sequenced in a study of blood T cells in healthy people across ages. The use of a sample-barcoded 5' primer and a J-beta primer mix characterized a second PCR of roughly 6 to 11 cycles. TCRdb redid the calling of the 5' RACE reads with MiXCR, one entry per CDR3 protein. Here the sample spans around 900,000 distinct CDR3 sequences, roughly 51% being singletons. The material sequenced was blood. These receptors were taken from a woman in her fifties or sixties in good health.

This clonotype was seen more than once but under ten times. This chain uses TRBV4-2 with TRBJ2-3; TRBD2 matches at 8 bases. The germline CDR1 and CDR2 sequences are LGHNA and YNFKEQ. V lost 4 bases and J lost 2; bases outside the gene matches: 11. This CDR3 contains 17 residues. The CDR3 loop is CASSRSIGAGDTDTQYF. The CDR3 DNA reads as TGTGCCAGCAGCCGGTCCATCGGAGCGGGGGACACAGATACGCAGTATTTT.

This clonotype was detected a few times. The CDR3 reads CASSSAGTGSDEQYF. The CDR3 region has the DNA TGTGCCAGCAGTTCCGCCGGGACAGGGTCGGACGAGCAGTACTTC. J is TRBJ2-7 and V is TRBV28, with 9 positions matching TRBD1. V shed 4 bases, J shed 5 bases, and the junction held 9 bases outside the gene matches. Per germline, CDR1 MDHEN and CDR2 SYDVKM. The CDR3 contains 15 residues. Drawing the rest from reference TRBV28 and TRBJ2-7, the complete variable domain is DVKVTQSSRYLVKRTGEKVFLECVQDMDHENMFWYRQDPGLGLRLIYFSYDVKMKEKGDIPEGYSVSREKKERFSLILESASTNQTSMYLCASSSAGTGSDEQYFGPGTRLTVT.

J is TRBJ2-1 and V is TRBV27; D ambiguous. The V end was cut by 6 bases, the J end by 14 bases, with 14 bases between. This CDR3 spans 11 amino acids. Germline lookup yields CDR1 MNHEY and CDR2 SMNVEV (reference sequence). In nucleotides, the CDR3 is TGTGCCAGCAGAGAGTCCGGGTATGAGTTCTTC. It codes for CASRESGYEFF.

This clonotype appeared a few times. V is TRBV29-1 and J is TRBJ2-3; D is uncertain. V lost 4 bases and J 6 bases, leaving 14 bases between the germline ends. CDR1 and CDR2 from the germline V gene are SQVTM and ANQGSEA. The CDR3 contains 13 residues. The CDR3 here is CSVGAVGLDTQYF. In DNA form, the CDR3 reads TGCAGCGTTGGGGCAGTCGGGTTGGATACGCAGTATTTT.

V gene TRBV4-1 combines with J gene TRBJ2-7; a possible D gene is TRBD2 (6 bases). V lost 2 bases and J 6 bases, leaving 20 bases between the germline ends. The CDR3 sequence is 16 residues long. Germline V gene data show CDR1 as MGHRA and CDR2 as YSYEKL. Here the CDR3 reads CASSQIKRGGIGEQYF. The CDR3 nucleotides are TGCGCCAGCAGCCAAATTAAAAGAGGAGGGATAGGCGAGCAGTACTTC.

V and J are TRBV6-2 or TRBV6-3 and TRBJ2-7; 7 bases are shared with TRBD1. This CDR3 spans 16 amino acids. Germline values: CDR1 MNHEY, CDR2 SVGEGT. V lost 4 bases and J lost 3; bases outside the gene matches: 12. The CDR3 DNA reads TGTGCCAGCAGTTCCCCGACAGGGAAGTCTCTCTACGAGCAGTACTTC. It is translated as CASSSPTGKSLYEQYF.

Only a few counts were recorded for this clonotype. The chain has TRBV20-1 and TRBJ1-5; D may be TRBD1 (5 bases). V was shortened by 1 base and J by 4 bases, with 11 bases between the two germline ends. Per germline, CDR1 DFQATT and CDR2 SNEGSKA (reference sequence). CDR3 length: 14 residues. The DNA of the CDR3 is TGCAGTGCTAGAGTCCAGGGTGGTAATCAGCCCCAGCATTTT. Translation gives CSARVQGGNQPQHF.

This chain's CDR3 is CASSYYSGLAGGPNEQFF. CDR3 DNA sequence: TGTGCCAGCAGCTACTACTCGGGACTAGCGGGAGGGCCCAATGAGCAGTTCTTC. The V call is TRBV12-3 or TRBV12-4, the J call TRBJ2-1; 16 positions agree with TRBD2. With V trimmed by 6 bases and J by 6 bases, 11 bases remained unmatched. There are 18 residues in the CDR3.

This clonotype was recorded a few times. This chain connects TRBV7-9 to TRBJ2-7; D might be TRBD1 (6 bases). The V and J ends lost 1 base and 4 bases respectively, with 14 bases between them. The V gene's germline CDR1 is SEHNR and CDR2 FQNEAQ (reference sequence). CDR3 length: 15 amino acids. The CDR3 loop is CASSLVLGARYEQYF. DNA for the CDR3: TGTGCCAGCAGCTTAGTTCTGGGGGCGCGTTACGAGCAGTACTTC.

J is TRBJ2-1 and V is TRBV28; 14 positions match TRBD2. The V gene end was trimmed by 2 bases and the J gene end by 5 bases; junction bases not matched to a gene: 5. Per germline, CDR1 MDHEN and CDR2 SYDVKM. The CDR3 contains 17 residues. CDR3 in amino acids: CASSLRTSGRWDNEQFF. The CDR3, as DNA: TGTGCCAGCAGTTTAAGGACTAGCGGGAGGTGGGACAATGAGCAGTTCTTC.

The sample holds many counts of this clonotype. The chain couples TRBV10-3 to TRBJ2-3; possibly TRBD2 for D (5 bases). Trimming cost V 6 bases and J 0 bases, with 7 bases left between them. The CDR3 is 13 residues long. Germline V CDR1 and CDR2: ENHRY, SYGVKD. CDR3 loop: CAIRDSSTDTQYF. The CDR3 DNA follows: TGTGCCATCAGGGACTCAAGCACAGATACGCAGTATTTT.

V usage is TRBV12-3 or TRBV12-4 and J usage is TRBJ1-4, with a possible D match to TRBD1 (5 bases). Between the trimmed V and J ends, which lost 3 bases and 3 bases, there was a span of 14 bases. CDR3 length: 16 residues. The CDR3 loop reads CASSLGAGTANEKLFF. DNA for the CDR3: TGTGCCAGCAGTTTGGGAGCAGGGACCGCTAATGAAAAACTGTTTTTT.

This clonotype was seen a handful of times. The V gene is TRBV29-1, the J gene TRBJ1-2; TRBD1 matches at 8 bases. The CDR3 spans 13 residues. The J segment lost 3 bases and the V segment lost 4 bases, leaving 4 bases of the junction unmatched. Germline CDR1 reads SQVTM; CDR2 reads ANQGSEA. CDR3 sequence reads: CSVAGTGHYGYTF. DNA for the CDR3: TGCAGCGTTGCCGGGACAGGCCACTATGGCTACACCTTC.

To note about this clonotype: The junction shows a germline mismatch at one end, possibly a read error. The CDR3 bases are TGTGCCTGCAGCACCCGATACGTGGACATTCAGTACTTC. It encodes CACSTRYVDIQYF. This chain joins TRBV9 and TRBJ2-4; D gene unclear. From germline, CDR1 is SGDLS and CDR2 YYNGEE. This CDR3 is built from 13 residues.

This clonotype has a count of ten or more. V and J are TRBV29-1 and TRBJ2-7; no firm D call. The V end was cut by 7 bases, the J end by 6 bases, with 13 bases between. Germline values: CDR1 SQVTM, CDR2 ANQGSEA. The CDR3 is made up of 11 amino acids. The CDR3 region is CSALMRGEQYF. The CDR3 DNA is TGCAGCGCACTTATGAGAGGCGAGCAGTACTTC.

V and J are TRBV7-6 and TRBJ1-2; maybe TRBD1 (5 bases). The germline V gene encodes CDR1 SGHVS and CDR2 FNYEAQ. V lost 8 bases and J lost 3, with 16 bases in between. This CDR3 spans 14 amino acids. CDR3 residues: CASGLMRGDYGYTF. The CDR3 nucleotides read TGTGCCAGCGGTTTAATGAGGGGTGACTATGGCTACACCTTC.

The J gene is TRBJ2-3, the V gene TRBV5-1; possibly TRBD1 or TRBD2 for D (5 bases each). V dropped 3 bases and J dropped 0 bases, with 11 bases sitting between them. In germline, CDR1 is SGHRS, CDR2 YFSETQ. CDR3 size: 15 residues. The DNA of the CDR3 is TGCGCCAGCAGCTCGTACGGGGCTAGCACAGATACGCAGTATTTT. It encodes CASSSYGASTDTQYF. The full variable domain, in which reference TRBV5-1 and TRBJ2-3 provide the parts outside the CDR3, is KAGVTQTPRYLIKTRGQQVTLSCSPISGHRSVSWYQQTPGQGLQFLFEYFSETQRNKGNFPGRFSGRQFSNSRSEMNVSTLELGDSALYLCASSSYGASTDTQYFGPGTRLTVL.

The chain recombines TRBV7-8 with TRBJ1-2; TRBD1 matches at 9 bases. The germline V gene encodes CDR1 SGHVS and CDR2 FQNEAQ. The CDR3 is 14 residues long. V lost 6 bases to trimming and J lost 5 bases; unmatched junction nucleotides: 7. The CDR3 DNA follows: TGTGCCAGCAGAGAGGACAGGGGTGGATATGGCTACACCTTC. It specifies CASREDRGGYGYTF.

V is TRBV5-1 and J is TRBJ2-1; 7 bases are a match to TRBD1. The CDR3 covers 15 residues. Losses at the gene ends were 4 bases for V and 0 bases for J; bases not matched to a gene: 4. Germline V gene data show CDR1 as SGHRS and CDR2 as YFSETQ. The DNA for the CDR3 is TGCGCCAGCAGCACGTCAGGGGGCTCCTACAATGAGCAGTTCTTC. Protein product: CASSTSGGSYNEQFF.

The CDR3, as DNA: TGCAGTGCTAGAGACAAACCAAGGGCCGGGGAATATAGCAATCAGCCCCAGCATTTT. Protein: CSARDKPRAGEYSNQPQHF. The rearrangement links TRBV20-1 to TRBJ1-5, with D uncertain. V shed 0 bases and J shed 0 bases, with 21 bases lying between them. The CDR3 is 19 amino acids. Germline V gene lookup returns CDR1 DFQATT and CDR2 SNEGSKA (reference sequence).